These T cell receptor beta chains were read from a single sample in a study of T cell repertoires in cytomegalovirus infection. For these receptors, no antigen is known. TCRdb re-analysed the reads in MiXCR, keeping a single row per CDR3 protein. The top ten clones hold around 64% of a sample with some 200,000 distinct CDR3 sequences, approximately 38% of them seen once. The sequences come from CD8+ T cells from cultured PBMCs, collected from culture after CMV antigen stimulation. Receptor source: a human donor in good health (CMV status not recorded). Some clones in this sample may be carry-over from other donors' samples. CDR3s include the opening cysteine and the closing phenylalanine or tryptophan. The D gene is left open where the match is weak. Size is stated for part of the rows, as once, few or many counts, or as a class when the clone is expanded.

j_call	v_call	clone_size	d_call	cdr3_aa	cdr3_nt
TRBJ2-1	TRBV7-4	once	.	CASSFVLNNEQFF	TGTGCCAGCAGCTTTGTACTGAACAATGAGCAGTTCTTC
TRBJ2-5	TRBV7-9	few	.	CASSPLGRDLLEETQYF	TGTGCCAGCAGCCCTCTGGGGCGGGACCTCTTGGAAGAGACCCAGTACTTC
TRBJ2-7	TRBV6-5	.	.	CASSYSTAYEQYF	TGTGCCAGCAGTTACTCCACTGCCTACGAGCAGTACTTC
TRBJ2-7	TRBV5-6	few	TRBD2	CASREGGRDEQYF	TGTGCCAGCCGGGAGGGCGGGAGGGACGAGCAGTACTTC
TRBJ2-5	TRBV7-6	few	TRBD2	CASSLKVSERGFQETQYF	TGTGCCAGCAGCTTAAAGGTTTCGGAGCGGGGGTTCCAAGAGACCCAGTACTTC
TRBJ2-7	TRBV6-2/TRBV6-3	.	.	CASSYNRAYEQYF	TGTGCCAGCAGTTACAACAGGGCCTACGAGCAGTACTTC
TRBJ2-7	TRBV10-3	.	TRBD1	CATIRDDRGYEQYF	TGTGCCACCATCCGGGACGACAGGGGCTACGAGCAGTACTTC
TRBJ1-2	TRBV6-5	.	.	CASSYSSQEGYGYTF	TGTGCCAGCAGTTACTCGAGTCAGGAAGGGTATGGCTACACCTTC
TRBJ2-7	TRBV5-6	.	TRBD2	CASSVGRGSYEQYF	TGTGCCAGCAGCGTGGGGAGGGGTTCCTACGAGCAGTACTTC
TRBJ2-7	TRBV9	.	TRBD2	CASSLQGTSGASYEQYF	TGTGCCAGCAGCCTTCAAGGCACTAGCGGGGCCTCCTACGAGCAGTACTTC
TRBJ1-2	TRBV19	few	TRBD1	CASTGTGDYGYTF	TGTGCCAGTACCGGGACAGGAGACTATGGCTACACCTTC
TRBJ2-7	TRBV7-9	.	TRBD1	CASSPFWDSRHSYEQYF	TGTGCCAGCAGCCCGTTTTGGGACAGCCGACACTCCTACGAGCAGTACTTC
TRBJ2-7	TRBV29-1	.	.	CSVEMGAPYEQYF	TGCAGCGTTGAAATGGGCGCACCCTACGAGCAGTACTTC
TRBJ2-1	TRBV27	few	TRBD2	CASSSGGPGQFF	TGTGCCAGCAGTTCGGGAGGTCCGGGGCAGTTCTTC